These T cell receptor beta chains were read from a single sample in a study of blood T cell repertoires in COVID-19. This table comes from immunoSEQ multiplex PCR, and its TCRdb copy is limited to in-frame clones, with some not included. The sample carries about 170,000 clones, approximately 82% recorded once. The sequenced material came from peripheral blood. These receptors were collected from a woman in her seventies who had recovered from COVID-19. Both conserved end residues are part of each CDR3. D genes are given only for firm matches.

j_call d_call v_call cdr3_aa
TRBJ2-5 NA TRBV28 CASSLLGRETQYF
TRBJ1-5 NA TRBV2 CASSGPGSGGNQPQHF
TRBJ1-6 NA TRBV2 CANQQGGSSYNSPLHF
TRBJ2-3 TRBD2 TRBV18 CASSPIGTRDTQYF
TRBJ1-2 NA TRBV5-1 CASSPEAPNYGYTF
TRBJ2-3 TRBD2 TRBV5-4 CASSQAGAGDTQYF
TRBJ2-7 NA TRBV5-1 CASSLFPRLSMGEQYF
TRBJ1-5 TRBD1 TRBV18 CASSRNRDSVGQPQHF
TRBJ2-7 NA TRBV3-1/TRBV3-2 CASSPSVLSYEQYF
TRBJ2-5 NA TRBV5-4 CASSSRRGQETQYF
TRBJ2-5 NA TRBV2 CASSRETQYF
TRBJ2-7 TRBD1 TRBV5-8 CASSPGTGSLPTYEQYF
TRBJ1-5 NA TRBV27 CASAPGGVRNQPQHF
TRBJ2-1 NA TRBV25-1 CASGFSGNEQFF
TRBJ1-1 TRBD1 TRBV5-4 CASSSNRGRTEAFF
TRBJ2-6 NA TRBV7-9 CASSLRYPGANVLTF
TRBJ1-4 NA TRBV15 CATSRPRGGALGQLNEKLFF
TRBJ2-2 NA TRBV29-1 CSAHRRGTGELFF
TRBJ1-1 NA TRBV6-5 CASSFQGLNTEAFF
TRBJ2-3 TRBD2 TRBV2 CASSGDYTDTQYF
TRBJ2-5 TRBD2 TRBV18 CASSPNPTSREGTQYF
TRBJ1-4 NA TRBV14 CASSQDTASEPREKLFF
TRBJ2-7 TRBD2 TRBV6-2/TRBV6-3 CASSYPLGLALYEQYF
TRBJ1-2 NA TRBV4-2 CASSRAENYGYTF
TRBJ2-3 TRBD1 TRBV7-2 CASTSGQGADTQYF
TRBJ2-5 TRBD2 TRBV12-5 CASGPPGLAGRLYF
TRBJ1-5 NA TRBV18 CASSPPAGQPQHF
TRBJ2-5 TRBD1 TRBV19 CASRNRDRSETQYF
TRBJ2-2 TRBD2 TRBV27 CASSLWAGGVNTGELFF
TRBJ1-2 NA TRBV30 CAWRPGARQATNHGYTF
TRBJ1-1 NA TRBV19 CASTRTPKEAFF
TRBJ2-5 NA TRBV7-7 CASSLAGRQETQYF
TRBJ1-4 NA TRBV6-5 CASSYSGGPRVEKLFF
TRBJ2-7 TRBD1 TRBV3-1/TRBV3-2 CASSTGTGLLMGEQYF
TRBJ2-7 TRBD1 TRBV20-1 CSASSRTGTVSYEQYF
TRBJ2-7 NA TRBV29-1 CSVVGRYYEQYF
TRBJ2-5 NA TRBV6-2/TRBV6-3 CASSYAGFETQYF
TRBJ2-1 TRBD2 TRBV18 CASSPPQGGEDEQFF
TRBJ2-1 TRBD1 TRBV9 CARQGPNNEQFF